This T cell receptor (beta chain) was sequenced for a study of OX40 agonist ivuxolimab in advanced cancers. Turning to the study itself: Those enrolled were around 87% male, with a mean age of roughly 60 years and ages from about 20 to 90.

Findings of the study overall: Among the least clonally expanded were partial responders at 0.1-3.0 mg/kg. Clonal expansion by week 6 occurred in CD4+ and CD8+ blood T cells (at 0.1 to 3.0 mg/kg).

TCRdb's table, derived via immunoSEQ multiplex PCR, lists solely in-frame clones and lacks some. Of 15,000 to 20,000 clones in the sample, more than 65% were seen once. As for this clone: Its antigen is not known.

The CDR3 loop spans 13 amino acids. The germline gives CDR1 LNHDA, CDR2 SQIVND (reference sequence). V was cut by 4 bases and J by 6 bases, with 10 bases left in between. The chain joins TRBV19 to TRBJ2-1, with D unclear. The receptor comes from an adult with an advanced solid tumor such as melanoma, head and neck, liver or kidney cancer. The sequencing here drew on CD4+ or CD8+ T cells sorted from blood, taken in a trial of the OX40 agonist ivuxolimab. The CDR3 here is CASSKGGLNEQFF. The CDR3 DNA reads TGTGCCAGTAGTAAGGGCGGCCTCAATGAGCAGTTCTTC.